These T cell receptor beta chains were read from a single sample in a study of T cell responses to AZD1222 COVID-19 vaccine. Clones were read by immunoSEQ multiplex PCR, and TCRdb kept only the in-frame ones, dropping some. The profile shows 140,000 to 150,000 clones, 85% to 95% of them singletons. This sample comprised peripheral blood, obtained after recovery from COVID-19. Receptor source: an adult who had recovered from COVID-19. The CDR3 runs from the conserved cysteine through the conserved F or W. The order of the fields is CDR3 length, J gene, V gene, CDR3 protein.

>14|TRBJ2-7|TRBV6-1
CASSEGGAFHEQYF
>15|TRBJ2-1|TRBV5-1
CASSPLGPNDNEQFF
>14|TRBJ1-5|TRBV28
CASILGLGSQPQHF
>15|TRBJ1-5|TRBV6-5
CASSYSKGGNQPQHF
>15|TRBJ2-1|TRBV7-2
CASSLEKRGNNEQFF
>14|TRBJ2-1|TRBV5-5
CASSLGGEYNEQFF
>13|TRBJ2-1|TRBV6-5
CASSTLAYNEQFF
>15|TRBJ2-1|TRBV29-1
CSVEDYGQGYNEQFF
>14|TRBJ1-1|TRBV7-9
CASSLGRGNTEAFF
>22|TRBJ1-5|TRBV21-1
CASSKGLGYREAKGRGNQPQHF
>12|TRBJ1-1|TRBV6-5
CASTHMNTEAFF
>13|TRBJ1-2|TRBV7-6
CASSSGLREGYTF
>15|TRBJ1-1|TRBV19
CASSRPSGRDTEAFF
>16|TRBJ1-1|TRBV4-1
CASSQVKSPLNTEAFF
>11|TRBJ1-1|TRBV29-1
CSARTPRSAFF
>13|TRBJ1-2|TRBV2
CASSDKRYQGYTF
>13|TRBJ1-1|TRBV27
CASSSTLNTEAFF
>14|TRBJ2-6|TRBV6-1
CASSEGAGANVLTF
>14|TRBJ1-1|TRBV10-3
CAISGGTENTEAFF
>13|TRBJ1-5|TRBV6-6
CAISRGGGQPQHF
>15|TRBJ1-4|TRBV3-1/TRBV3-2
CASSPGTGESEKLFF
>11|TRBJ2-5|TRBV20-1
CSAPGRETQYF
>15|TRBJ1-5|TRBV3-1/TRBV3-2
CASSQDDSSNQPQHF